This TCR beta chain originates from a study of early T cells in non-severe SARS-CoV-2 infection. This clonotype was seen a handful of times. TCRdb passed the 5' RACE reads through MiXCR, listing each CDR3 protein once. The sample consists of about 66,000 distinct CDR3 sequences, roughly 10% of them appearing once. Trimming removed 3 bases from V and 2 bases from J; junction bases left unmatched: 5. CDR3 length: 15 amino acids. CDR1 and CDR2 (germline): SGHDN, FVKESK. The chain carries TRBV14 and TRBJ2-7, with 9 positions matching TRBD1. The TCR comes from an adult who was a healthcare worker with PCR-confirmed SARS-CoV-2 infection or an uninfected control (not recorded which). Sequencing was performed on whole blood. CDR3 sequence (DNA): TGTGCCAGCAGCCAGGCATGGGACAGGGCCTACGAGCAGTACTTC. This codes for CASSQAWDRAYEQYF.